Sequencing of this T cell receptor (beta chain) was carried out in a study of cytomegalovirus exposure and HLA in healthy donors (dated by TCRdb to about 2017). Describing the broader study: According to an earlier analysis of 450 to 650 of the donors, about 190 million T cells yielded 100 million or so unique TCR beta sequences and around 280 Gb of sequence data. An early release covering some 640 HLA-typed donors comprised 250 to 350 gigabases of sequencing data and tens of millions of unique TCR sequences. The genetic ancestry cluster associated with self-reported Caucasian donors included around 76% of the roughly 410 genotyped donors. The study aimed to test whether signatures of past pathogen exposure could be identified by cataloging public T cell receptors. Using immunosequencing, the study profiled T cell repertoires from 500 to 800 subjects and related those repertoires to cytomegalovirus serostatus. Along with the approximately 700-subject first cohort, a separate validation cohort of over a hundred different subjects was used. The study combined high-throughput TCR immunosequencing, statistical association of individual TCRs with disease status, and machine learning to predict cytomegalovirus infection status. In a later analysis, previously published TCR beta repertoires from roughly 710 donors were re-analyzed and high-resolution HLA genotyping was added so that TCR occurrence patterns could be studied. In the later analysis, no new phenotypic data were used to find candidate immune exposures; instead, reliance was placed on TCR beta sequences and their occurrence across donors. An earlier analysis of several hundred of the donors applied high-throughput TCR beta sequencing to assess whether each TCR beta V gene segment acted as functional or pseudogenic. Donor age, sex, ethnicity and CMV serostatus were compiled together with the repertoire data. A later genetic analysis took genome-wide SNP genotypes for about three fifths of the 666 donors and used that subset as a discovery cohort. Every repertoire in the discovery cohort had been generated on one and the same sequencing platform. HLA typing covered class I and class II loci at four-digit resolution. Typing coverage varied by locus: roughly 629-640 donors for A, B, C, DRB1 and DQB1; roughly 520 for DQA1; over 600 for DPA1; some 470 for DPB1. About 5 DR-DQ haplotypes were handled as single units for association and clustering, since linkage in the cohort was strong. On average, around 240,000 unique TCR beta nucleotide sequences were sequenced per donor among 398 genotyped donors of the cohort, with roughly 19% of those sequences being non-productive. The paper as a whole reports these results and caveats: When HLA alleles, especially DR and DQ, strongly co-occurred, TCR associations were difficult to assign to individual alleles. A later analysis associated 17,000 or so TCR beta sequences with specific HLA alleles at a false discovery rate of 0.05. The classifier was reported to diagnose cytomegalovirus status with high specificity and sensitivity in both the original cohort and the validation cohort. A cluster of highly shared sequence variants was judged likely to represent a technical artifact of the sequencing pipeline. Some IMGT-functional V segments, including TRBV6-2 and TRBV6-3, could not be distinguished by the 87-base-pair reads and were therefore excluded. In a later analysis, several top co-occurrence clusters were reported to appear linked to parvovirus B19, influenza, CMV and Epstein-Barr virus. A later analysis found that TCR association rates varied across HLA loci, with DRB1 alleles showing the most associated TCRs and HLA-C alleles the fewest. Because HLA typing was unavailable for some donors at each locus, only the typed subset was used in association tests. In vitro tests confirmed that a few of the cytomegalovirus-associated TCR beta chains recognize cytomegalovirus antigens. The study listed 164 TCR beta chains as associated with cytomegalovirus. According to a later genetic analysis, donors in an Asian-associated ancestry cluster had fewer N-insertions in productive TCRs than the roughly 670-donor mean. In a later analysis, HLA-associated TCR beta chains were found to be more clonally expanded and to have lower generation probabilities than equally common non-associated chains. Because counts were too low, approximately 18 rarely observed V segments, including chromosome 9 orphons, were excluded from the earlier analysis of several hundred of the donors. The authors suggested that the approach could potentially be generalized to other disease states and immunological phenotypes. While some public TCRs were present in many individuals, most TCR sequences turned up only very rarely across donors. The only immune exposure information available for the cohort was CMV serostatus. A further reported finding was that TCR beta sequences accurately predicted the HLA-A and HLA-B alleles for most subjects in the first cohort. In a later analysis, most CMV-associated TCR beta chains were found to appear HLA-restricted, with HLA associations seemingly driven largely by CMV exposure. A later genetic analysis associated a missense DCLRE1C variant with V-gene and J-gene trimming of TCR beta chains, and an independent cohort replicated the association. Only TCR beta chains were sequenced in this cohort, and the absence of alpha or paired-chain data limited detectable features. The presence/absence analyses assumed that sequencing depth was roughly uniform across donors, and that assumption may not be true. Linkage disequilibrium might explain the correlated functional status among segregating V segments, but an unknown experimental factor could not be ruled out. In an earlier analysis of 587 of the donors, most TCR beta V segments were observed in productive rearrangements about 87% or about 30% of the time, broadly matching IMGT annotations.

The cohort was made up of approximately 670 healthy bone marrow donors. Cohort members were all nominally healthy when sampled, although unrecorded immune exposures were likely present. The donor tested CMV seronegative, placing the donor among the approximately 400 seronegative members of the cohort. Every donor gave a peripheral blood sample, and the peripheral blood mononuclear cells from that sample were used for TCR beta sequencing. Genomic DNA was extracted from the blood cell samples with the Qiagen DNeasy Blood Extraction Kit. Of note for this clone: It lacks a known antigen.

There are 16 amino acids in the CDR3, from cysteine to phenylalanine inclusive. Here the CDR3 DNA is all that survives: 48 bases in frame from base 1. For CDR1 and CDR2, the germline V gene lists SQVTM and ANQGSEA. Relative to germline, V is 1 base shorter and J is 8 bases shorter, with 23 bases between their ends. Libraries were built with the immunoSEQ multiplex PCR assay. For the multiplex PCR, a mixture combining 60 forward primers for TCR Vbeta segments and 13 reverse primers for TCR Jbeta segments was used. The CDR3 region of rearranged TCR beta genes was amplified from genomic DNA by a multiplex PCR assay. The Illumina HiSeq System was used to sequence the amplified TCR beta libraries as 87-base-pair reads. The source study handled its data this way. Across the 500 to 750 repertoires, a later analysis counted tens of millions of unique TCR beta chains, some 11 million of which were shared by at least two donors. Raw reads were error-corrected and collapsed into unique sequences by a nearest-neighbor algorithm in which closely related sequences were merged to remove PCR and sequencing errors. Alignment of CDR3 sequences to IMGT reference sequences was used to assign V, D and J gene segments. For a sequence to be retained, at least a six-nucleotide match to both a V gene segment and a J gene segment was required. A rearrangement counted as productive if the CDR3 had no stop codons and remained in frame with V and J, and every other rearrangement counted as non-productive. CDR3 was defined by IMGT convention, running from the second conserved V-encoded cysteine to the conserved J-encoded phenylalanine. Sequences without an unambiguous match to a single V gene segment were excluded from the earlier analysis of 450 to 650 of the donors. In an earlier analysis of roughly 600 of the donors, a V segment was called functional when productive rearrangements were above 56.7%, and segregating when the standard deviation between donors exceeded 5%. A statistical classification framework was developed to diagnose cytomegalovirus status using the catalog of TCR beta chain sequences. In a later analysis, TCR nucleotide sequences were compared against IMGT/GENE-DB human TR gene sequences so that V and J genes could be assigned. The TCRdist pipeline was used in a later analysis to assign CDR3 sequences and most-parsimonious VDJ recombination scenarios. A later analysis defined each TCR beta chain by its CDR3 amino acid sequence plus V-gene family, and excluded reads lacking a unique V-gene family. To address suspected cross-contamination and a sequencing artifact, a later analysis removed 592 highly shared, low-generation-probability nucleotide sequences. In a later analysis, a clonal expansion index for each public chain was calculated from normalized within-repertoire ranks of inferred template counts. In a later analysis, generation probabilities were computed using a VDJ recombination model fitted to out-of-frame rearrangements, and the results were checked against IGoR. Hypergeometric tests were used in a later analysis to score TCR-TCR, TCR-HLA and TCR-CMV co-occurrence, with a repertoire-size bias correction applied to the TCR pairs. In a later analysis, false discovery rates were estimated by permuting HLA or CMV assignments 20 times. In a later analysis, co-occurring TCRs were grouped with DBSCAN, and TCRdist sequence similarity was added when clustering was performed within HLA-allele-positive subsets. Co-occurrence clustering excluded repertoires with fewer than 30,000 or more than 120,000 public chains, plus five with anomalous nucleotide sharing. TCRdb's version of the immuneACCESS table is confined to in-frame rearrangements and falls short of the full clone set. An unresolved V gene accounts for under half of the shortfall where checked; the remainder is of unknown origin. V and J calls and clone size are copied from that table; D and trimming were computed from the DNA. The table for this sample records nearly 200,000 clones. Roughly 0.74% of the sample rests with the top ten.

The chain is encoded by TRBV29-1 joined to TRBJ1-2, with the identity of the D gene unclear. This sequence was found in a boy between 10 and 17 years old in good health and CMV-seronegative. Sequences were obtained from PBMCs. The DNA sequence is TGCAGCGTTGAAGGGGAACAGAGTCTCACCCGGGGAGGCTACACCTTC. This yields the protein CSVEGEQSLTRGGYTF.